The 24 T cell receptor beta chains presented below share a single source sample, sequenced in a study of blood T cell repertoires in COVID-19. Clones were sequenced by immunoSEQ multiplex PCR, and TCRdb holds only the in-frame ones, with some missing. The table shows roughly 320,000 clones, with just over 85% occurring only once. The sample consisted of PBMCs or T cells enriched from blood (not recorded which). These receptors were obtained from a man aged 25-45 years who had recovered from COVID-19.

This sequence joins TRBV5-1 and TRBJ2-1, with 11 nucleotides matching TRBD2. Germline assignment: CDR1 SGHRS and CDR2 YFSETQ. This CDR3 has 16 residues. V lost 4 bases and J lost 4; bases outside the gene matches: 7. The CDR3: CASSPQLAGVYNEQFF. CDR3 nucleotides: TGCGCCAGCAGCCCCCAACTAGCGGGGGTATACAATGAGCAGTTCTTC.

The chain uses TRBV4-1 and TRBJ2-7; D perhaps matches TRBD1 (6 bases). Germline-derived CDR1 and CDR2 are MGHRA and YSYEKL. The V and J ends lost 0 bases and 3 bases respectively, with 12 bases between them. This CDR3 is built from 15 residues. The CDR3 DNA follows: TGCGCCAGCAGCCAAGACGGGACACCAGGCTACGAGCAGTACTTC. This codes for CASSQDGTPGYEQYF.

Of note for this clone: A junction boundary mismatches the germline segment, possibly from a read error. Other nucleotide sequences from this sample produce the same CDR3. The genes are TRBV2 and TRBJ2-7; D perhaps matches TRBD2 (6 bases). The germline gives CDR1 SNHLY, CDR2 FYNNEI. CDR3 length equals 15 residues. The CDR3, as DNA: TGCGCCAGCAGTGTGGTACGGGAGCTCGCTGACGAGCAGTACTTC. Protein product: CASSVVRELADEQYF. The entire variable domain, with the rest obtained from reference TRBV2 and TRBJ2-7, is as follows: EPEVTQTPSHQVTQMGQEVILRCVPISNHLYFYWYRQILGQKVEFLVSFYNNEISEKSEIFDDQFSVERPDGSNFTLKIRSTKLEDSAMYFCASSVVRELADEQYFGPGTRLTVT.

The chain employs TRBV29-1 and TRBJ2-1, with no clear D. The CDR3 consists of 11 residues. V dropped 6 bases and J dropped 7 bases, with 10 bases sitting between them. Germline V lookup: CDR1 SQVTM, CDR2 ANQGSEA. Written as DNA, the CDR3 is TGCAGCGTCCAAAACGGGAATGAGCAGTTCTTC. Translation: CSVQNGNEQFF.

This clone was observed once. The V gene is TRBV18, the J gene TRBJ1-5; no firm D call. Looked up from germline, CDR1 is KGHSH and CDR2 is LQKENI. V lost 2 bases and J 3 bases, leaving 11 bases between the germline ends. The CDR3 contains 15 residues. CDR3 DNA: TGTGCCAGCTCACCATTGGGCCACGCCAATCAGCCCCAGCATTTT. The encoded protein is CASSPLGHANQPQHF.

The chain links TRBV27 to TRBJ1-4, with 8 bases that match TRBD1. This CDR3 spans 16 amino acids. CDR1 and CDR2 (germline): MNHEY, SMNVEV (reference sequence). Trimming took 5 bases from V and 5 from J; bases not matched to a gene: 10. The CDR3 bases are TGTGCCAGCAGTCACCCTCCTAGACAGGGGAATGAAAAACTGTTTTTT. This translates into CASSHPPRQGNEKLFF.

The rearrangement links TRBV7-9 to TRBJ2-2; D not certain. Trimming stripped 5 bases from V and 6 bases from J, with 16 bases between. Germline V gene lookup returns CDR1 SEHNR and CDR2 FQNEAQ (reference sequence). CDR3 length: 15 amino acids. CDR3 in amino acids: CASSPLGPYAGELFF. In DNA, the CDR3 is TGTGCCAGCAGCCCCCTCGGTCCTTATGCCGGGGAGCTGTTTTTT. The complete variable domain, with remaining parts taken from reference TRBV7-9 and TRBJ2-2, reads DTGVSQNPRHKITKRGQNVTFRCDPISEHNRLYWYRQTLGQGPEFLTYFQNEAQLEKSRLLSDRFSAERPKGSFSTLEIQRTEQGDSAMYLCASSPLGPYAGELFFGEGSRLTVL.

J is TRBJ2-5 and V is TRBV4-1, with D possibly TRBD1 on 5 matching bases. V was trimmed by 4 bases and J by 5 bases, leaving 26 bases between them. CDR1 is MGHRA and CDR2 is YSYEKL in the germline V gene. The CDR3 loop spans 18 amino acids. CDR3 sequence: CASSPSQGYTRPGETQYF. CDR3 nucleotides: TGCGCCAGCAGCCCATCGCAGGGCTACACAAGGCCGGGTGAGACCCAGTACTTC.

The CDR3 DNA reads as TGTGCCAGCAGTTTAGCCGGAAACACCATATATTTT. It is translated as CASSLAGNTIYF. The chain carries TRBV6-2 or TRBV6-3 and TRBJ1-3; D is unresolved. V lost 4 bases and J lost 4, with 5 bases in between. This CDR3 region has 12 residues. Per the germline V gene, CDR1 is MNHEY and CDR2 is SVGEGT.

This clone showed up just once. This rearrangement joins TRBV24-1 to TRBJ1-5; D may be TRBD1 (6 bases). This CDR3 contains 16 residues. Germline V CDR1 and CDR2: KGHDR, SFDVKD. The V and J ends lost 3 bases and 3 bases respectively, with 14 bases between them. This CDR3 reads CATSDGGAGYNQPQHF. Here the CDR3 DNA reads TGTGCCACCAGTGATGGGGGGGCAGGGTACAATCAGCCCCAGCATTTT.

The genes are TRBV10-3 and TRBJ2-7, with a tentative D call TRBD1 (6 bases). CDR1 ENHRY and CDR2 SYGVKD come from the germline V gene. The V gene lost 6 bases and the J gene lost 3 bases, with 12 bases spanning the gap. CDR3 size: 13 residues. The CDR3 DNA reads as TGTGCCATCAGACGGACAGACCACTACGAGCAGTACTTC. Its protein product is CAIRRTDHYEQYF.

In this sample, this clone turned up once. The V and J genes are TRBV29-1 and TRBJ1-1, with a possible D match to TRBD1 (5 bases). CDR3 length: 12 residues. The V gene's germline CDR1 is SQVTM and CDR2 ANQGSEA. V was pared by 6 bases and J by 7 bases, with 15 bases between. The CDR3, as DNA: TGCAGCGTGATGCTACGACAGCTTGAAGCTTTCTTT. Translated, it gives CSVMLRQLEAFF.

The V and J genes are TRBV9 and TRBJ1-1; D gene ambiguous. CDR1 SGDLS and CDR2 YYNGEE come from the germline V gene. V was cut by 4 bases and J by 1 base, with 14 bases left in between. The CDR3 is 15 amino acids. This chain's CDR3 is CASSTGKGGNTEAFF. CDR3 nucleotide sequence: TGTGCCAGCAGCACGGGAAAGGGAGGGAACACTGAAGCTTTCTTT.

V usage is TRBV28 and J usage is TRBJ1-6; 9 bases fit TRBD1. The germline V gene encodes CDR1 MDHEN and CDR2 SYDVKM. The ends lost 3 bases at V and 10 bases at J; junction bases unmatched: 10. This CDR3 has 16 amino acids. The CDR3 nucleotides are TGTGCCAGCAGTTTTTCGACGGGACAGGGAGGCTCACCCCTCCACTTT. It is translated as CASSFSTGQGGSPLHF.

The chain combines TRBV5-1 with TRBJ1-4, with a possible D match to TRBD1 (6 bases). Germline CDR1 reads SGHRS; CDR2 reads YFSETQ. The length of the CDR3 is 14 residues. Deletions cut 2 bases from V and 8 bases from J, with 13 bases between. DNA for the CDR3: TGCGCCAGCAGCTTACAGGGCGGCGACGAAAAACTGTTTTTT. Translating it yields CASSLQGGDEKLFF.

This clone was seen a single time. The chain links TRBV12-3 or TRBV12-4 to TRBJ1-1; D is ambiguous. This CDR3 is 13 amino acids long. V gave up 3 bases and J gave up 1 base, with 6 bases separating them. The CDR3 nucleotides are TGTGCCAGCAGTTTTAGAGCGAACACTGAAGCTTTCTTT. This gives the protein CASSFRANTEAFF.

The chain carries TRBV5-1 and TRBJ2-7; 8 bases agree with TRBD1. Per the germline V gene, CDR1 is SGHRS and CDR2 is YFSETQ. CDR3 length equals 14 residues. The J segment lost 6 bases and the V segment lost 0 bases, leaving 5 bases of the junction unmatched. DNA for the CDR3: TGCGCCAGCAGCTTGGACCTCGGACAGGGCGAGCAGTACTTC. Translating it yields CASSLDLGQGEQYF.

The genes are TRBV10-1 and TRBJ2-3; 7 bases agree with TRBD2. Germline CDR1 WNHNN, CDR2 SYGVQD (reference sequence). This CDR3 contains 14 residues. The V segment lost 6 bases and the J segment 0 bases; nucleotides outside the gene matches: 3. The CDR3 is CASRRGGSTDTQYF. DNA of the CDR3: TGCGCCAGCAGGCGCGGGGGTAGCACAGATACGCAGTATTTT.

This clone was seen once. CDR3 residues: CASSQDWGEAEAFF. In nucleotides, the CDR3 is TGCGCCAGCAGCCAAGATTGGGGGGAGGCTGAAGCTTTCTTT. The chain links TRBV4-1 to TRBJ1-1; possibly TRBD1 for D (5 bases). CDR1 is MGHRA and CDR2 is YSYEKL in the germline V gene. CDR3 size: 14 residues. V was pared by 0 bases and J by 6 bases, with 11 bases between.

J is TRBJ2-7 and V is TRBV18, with D possibly TRBD1 on 6 matching bases. CDR1 is KGHSH, CDR2 LQKENI, per germline. This CDR3 region has 14 residues. Trimming cost V 3 bases and J 7 bases, with 16 bases left between them. The CDR3 sequence: CASSPDLTRGEQYF. CDR3 bases: TGTGCCAGCTCACCGGACCTCACAAGGGGGGAGCAGTACTTC.

The V call is TRBV24-1, the J call TRBJ1-4; no firm D call. CDR3 length: 13 amino acids. Germline V CDR1 and CDR2: KGHDR, SFDVKD. V lost 6 bases and J 3 bases, leaving 7 bases between the germline ends. CDR3 in DNA: TGTGCCACCAGTAACTCCCCTAATGAAAAACTGTTTTTT. It is translated as CATSNSPNEKLFF.

V gene TRBV25-1 combines with J gene TRBJ1-4, with 11 bases lining up with TRBD1. V shed 3 bases and J 7 bases; nucleotides not matched to a gene: 4. The CDR3 totals 15 residues. The germline gives CDR1 MGHDK, CDR2 SYGVNS. CDR3 in DNA: TGTGCCAGCAGTGAGCCGGGACAGGGGGGTGAAAAACTGTTTTTT. Amino acids: CASSEPGQGGEKLFF.

The rearrangement joins TRBV9 to TRBJ1-3, with D maybe TRBD1 (6 bases). The CDR3 is 13 amino acids. V was clipped by 7 bases and J by 1 base, with 9 bases between them. Looked up from germline, CDR1 is SGDLS and CDR2 is YYNGEE. The CDR3 DNA reads as TGTGCCAGCCGACAGGAGTCTGGAAACACCATATATTTT. This sequence encodes CASRQESGNTIYF.

The J gene is TRBJ1-1, the V gene TRBV6-4, with no clear D. V was clipped by 3 bases and J by 1 base, with 6 bases between them. The CDR3 sequence is 13 residues long. CDR1 is MRHNA, CDR2 SNTAGT, per germline. CDR3 loop: CASSESPNTEAFF. The CDR3 DNA is TGTGCCAGCAGTGAGAGCCCGAACACTGAAGCTTTCTTT.